Listed here is a single T cell receptor beta chain. Its antigen is not known. TCRdb reprocessed the 5' RACE reads via MiXCR and lists one record per CDR3 protein. The profile covers about 190,000 distinct CDR3 sequences, with more than 15% appearing a single time and 35% to 45% taken by the ten largest. The source of the sample is a study of identical twins. Study findings and constraints: Model-predicted out-of-frame TCR alpha sharing fell below observed values in monozygotic twins. Potential partial confounding of zero-insertion analyses by invariant MAIT and iNKT cells was noted.

This CDR3 comprises 12 residues. CDR1 is MNHEY and CDR2 is SVGEGT in the germline V gene. The V end was cut by 4 bases, the J end by 8 bases, with 9 bases between. Another study also made use of these data, one on T cells expressing NK-cell markers. That work states: Eight donors were sequenced, seven testing HCMV-seropositive and one testing seronegative.

The rearrangement joins TRBV6-2 or TRBV6-3 to TRBJ2-1; no firm D call. Sequenced input: CD8+ T cells sorted from blood. The receptor's source is a woman aged 18-29 years in good health. CDR3 region: CASSLNRHEQFF. The CDR3 DNA follows: TGTGCCAGCAGTTTGAACCGCCATGAGCAGTTCTTC.